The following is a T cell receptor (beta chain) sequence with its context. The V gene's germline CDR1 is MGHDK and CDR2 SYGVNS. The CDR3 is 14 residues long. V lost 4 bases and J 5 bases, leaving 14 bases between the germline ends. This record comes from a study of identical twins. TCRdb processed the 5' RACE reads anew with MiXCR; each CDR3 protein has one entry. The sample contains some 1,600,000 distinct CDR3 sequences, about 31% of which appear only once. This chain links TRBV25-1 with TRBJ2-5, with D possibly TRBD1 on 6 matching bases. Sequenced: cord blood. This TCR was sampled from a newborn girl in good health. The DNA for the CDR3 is TGTGCCAGCAGTGCAGGACAGATTCGGGAGACCCAGTACTTC. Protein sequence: CASSAGQIRETQYF.